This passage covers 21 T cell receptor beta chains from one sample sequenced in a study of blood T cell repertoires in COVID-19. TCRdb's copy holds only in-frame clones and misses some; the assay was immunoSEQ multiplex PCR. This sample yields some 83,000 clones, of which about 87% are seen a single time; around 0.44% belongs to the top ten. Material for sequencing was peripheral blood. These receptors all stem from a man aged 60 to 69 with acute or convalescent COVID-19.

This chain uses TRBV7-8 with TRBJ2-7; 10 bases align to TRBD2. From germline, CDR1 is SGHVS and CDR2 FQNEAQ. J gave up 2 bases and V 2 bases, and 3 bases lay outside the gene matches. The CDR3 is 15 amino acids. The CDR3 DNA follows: TGTGCCAGCAGCTTAAGAGCGGGGGGGACCTACGAGCAGTACTTC. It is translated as CASSLRAGGTYEQYF.

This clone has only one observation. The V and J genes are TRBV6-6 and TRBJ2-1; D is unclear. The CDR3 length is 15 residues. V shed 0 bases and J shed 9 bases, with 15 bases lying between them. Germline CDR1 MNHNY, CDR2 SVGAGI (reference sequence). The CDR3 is CASSYSSGARVEQFF. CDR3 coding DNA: TGTGCCAGCAGTTACTCCTCAGGTGCTCGAGTTGAGCAGTTCTTC.

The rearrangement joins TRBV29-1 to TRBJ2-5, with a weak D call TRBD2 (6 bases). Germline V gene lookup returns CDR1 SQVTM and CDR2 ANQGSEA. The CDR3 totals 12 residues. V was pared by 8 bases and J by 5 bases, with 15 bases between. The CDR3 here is CSIGSTGETQYF. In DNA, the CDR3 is TGCAGCATCGGGAGTACGGGGGAGACCCAGTACTTC.

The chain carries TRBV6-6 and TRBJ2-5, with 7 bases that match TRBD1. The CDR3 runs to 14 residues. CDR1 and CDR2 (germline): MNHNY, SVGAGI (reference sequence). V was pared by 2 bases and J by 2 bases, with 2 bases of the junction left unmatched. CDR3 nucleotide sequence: TGTGCCAGCAGTTACGGGGGACAGCAAGAGACCCAGTACTTC. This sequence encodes CASSYGGQQETQYF.

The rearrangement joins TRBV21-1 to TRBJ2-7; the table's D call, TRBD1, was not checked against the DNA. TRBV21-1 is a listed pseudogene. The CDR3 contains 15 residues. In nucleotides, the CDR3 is TGTGCCAGCAGCGCGGGACAGGGTTTAATAGGGGAGCAGTACTTC. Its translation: CASSAGQGLIGEQYF.

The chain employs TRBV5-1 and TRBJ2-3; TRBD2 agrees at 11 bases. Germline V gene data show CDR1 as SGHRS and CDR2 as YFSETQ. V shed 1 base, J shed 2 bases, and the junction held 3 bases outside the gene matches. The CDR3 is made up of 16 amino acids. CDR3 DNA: TGCGCCAGCAGCTTGAAACTAGCGGGGGTCACAGATACGCAGTATTTT. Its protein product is CASSLKLAGVTDTQYF.

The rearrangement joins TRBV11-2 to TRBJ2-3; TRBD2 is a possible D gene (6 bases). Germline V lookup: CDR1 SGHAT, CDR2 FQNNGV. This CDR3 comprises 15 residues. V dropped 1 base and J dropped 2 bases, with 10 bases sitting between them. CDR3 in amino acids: CASSLAAGPTDTQYF. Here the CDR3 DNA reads TGTGCCAGCAGCTTAGCGGCGGGACCCACAGATACGCAGTATTTT.

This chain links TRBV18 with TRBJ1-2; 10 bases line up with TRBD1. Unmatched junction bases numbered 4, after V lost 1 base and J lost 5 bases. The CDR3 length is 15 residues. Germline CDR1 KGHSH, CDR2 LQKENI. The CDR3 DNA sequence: TGTGCCAGCTCACCACGGGGGACAGGGGAATATGGCTACACCTTC. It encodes CASSPRGTGEYGYTF.

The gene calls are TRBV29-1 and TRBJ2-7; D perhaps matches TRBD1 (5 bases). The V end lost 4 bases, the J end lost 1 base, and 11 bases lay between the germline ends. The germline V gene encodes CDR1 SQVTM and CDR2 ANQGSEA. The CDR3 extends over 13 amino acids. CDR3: CSVGTRSSYEQYF. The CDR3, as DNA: TGCAGCGTTGGGACACGGTCATCCTACGAGCAGTACTTC.

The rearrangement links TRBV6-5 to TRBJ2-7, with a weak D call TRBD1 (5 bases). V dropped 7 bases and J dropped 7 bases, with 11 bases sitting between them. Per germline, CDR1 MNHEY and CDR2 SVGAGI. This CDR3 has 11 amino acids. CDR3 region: CASTQGAEQYF. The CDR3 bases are TGTGCCAGCACCCAAGGGGCAGAGCAGTACTTC.

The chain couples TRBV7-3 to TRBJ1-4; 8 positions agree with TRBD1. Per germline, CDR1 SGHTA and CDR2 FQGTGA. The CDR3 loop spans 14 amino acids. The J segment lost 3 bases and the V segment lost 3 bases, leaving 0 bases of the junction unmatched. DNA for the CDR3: TGTGCCAGCAGCTTGGACAGGGCTAATGAAAAACTGTTTTTT. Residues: CASSLDRANEKLFF. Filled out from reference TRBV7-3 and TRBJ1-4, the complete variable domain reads GAGVSQTPSNKVTEKGKYVELRCDPISGHTALYWYRQSLGQGPEFLIYFQGTGAADDSGLPNDRFFAVRPEGSVSTLKIQRTERGDSAVYLCASSLDRANEKLFFGSGTQLSVL.

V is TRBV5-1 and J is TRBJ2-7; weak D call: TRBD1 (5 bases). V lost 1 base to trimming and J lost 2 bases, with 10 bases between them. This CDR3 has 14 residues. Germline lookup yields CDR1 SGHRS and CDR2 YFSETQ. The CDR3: CASSLSGHPYEQYF. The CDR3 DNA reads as TGCGCCAGCAGCTTGTCAGGGCACCCCTACGAGCAGTACTTC.

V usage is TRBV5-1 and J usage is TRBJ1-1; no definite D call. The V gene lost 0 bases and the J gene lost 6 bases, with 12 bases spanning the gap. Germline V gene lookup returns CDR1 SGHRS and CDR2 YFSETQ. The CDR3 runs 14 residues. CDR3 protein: CASSLETGISEAFF. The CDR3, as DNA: TGCGCCAGCAGCTTGGAGACGGGAATCTCTGAAGCTTTCTTT.

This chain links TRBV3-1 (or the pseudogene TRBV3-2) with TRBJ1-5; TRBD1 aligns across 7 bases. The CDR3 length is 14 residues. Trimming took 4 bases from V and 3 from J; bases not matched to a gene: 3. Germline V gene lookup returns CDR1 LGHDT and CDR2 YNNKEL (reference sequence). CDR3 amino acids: CASSPTGNNQPQHF. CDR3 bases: TGTGCCAGCAGCCCGACAGGGAACAATCAGCCCCAGCATTTT.

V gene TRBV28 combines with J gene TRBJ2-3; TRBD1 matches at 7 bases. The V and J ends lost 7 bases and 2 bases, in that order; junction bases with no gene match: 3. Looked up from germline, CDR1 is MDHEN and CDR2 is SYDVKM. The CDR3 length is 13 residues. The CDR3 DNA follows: TGTGCCAGCACGGACAGGAACACAGATACGCAGTATTTT. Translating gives CASTDRNTDTQYF. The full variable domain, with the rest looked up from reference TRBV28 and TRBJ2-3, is DVKVTQSSRYLVKRTGEKVFLECVQDMDHENMFWYRQDPGLGLRLIYFSYDVKMKEKGDIPEGYSVSREKKERFSLILESASTNQTSMYLCASTDRNTDTQYFGPGTRLTVL.

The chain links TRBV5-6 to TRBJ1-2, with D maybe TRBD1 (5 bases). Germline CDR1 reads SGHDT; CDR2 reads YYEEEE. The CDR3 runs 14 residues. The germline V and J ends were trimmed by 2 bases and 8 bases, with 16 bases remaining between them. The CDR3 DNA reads TGTGCCAGCAGCTTTGGGGGGATCTCGGGAGGCTACACCTTC. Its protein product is CASSFGGISGGYTF.

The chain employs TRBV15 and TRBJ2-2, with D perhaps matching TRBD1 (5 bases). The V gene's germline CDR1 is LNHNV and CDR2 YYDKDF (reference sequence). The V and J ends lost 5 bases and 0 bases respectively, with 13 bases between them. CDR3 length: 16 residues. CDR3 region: CATSGVGVTNTGELFF. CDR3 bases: TGTGCCACCAGCGGAGTAGGGGTAACGAACACCGGGGAGCTGTTTTTT.

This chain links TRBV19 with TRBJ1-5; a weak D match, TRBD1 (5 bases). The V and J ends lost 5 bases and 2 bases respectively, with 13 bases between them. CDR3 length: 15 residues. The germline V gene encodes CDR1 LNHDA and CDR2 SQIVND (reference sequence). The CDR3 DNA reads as TGTGCCAGTAGTGTCGACGGGGGGGGCAATCAGCCCCAGCATTTT. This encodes CASSVDGGGNQPQHF. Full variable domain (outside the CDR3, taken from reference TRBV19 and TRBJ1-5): DGGITQSPKYLFRKEGQNVTLSCEQNLNHDAMYWYRQDPGQGLRLIYYSQIVNDFQKGDIAEGYSVSREKKESFPLTVTSAQKNPTAFYLCASSVDGGGNQPQHFGDGTRLSIL.

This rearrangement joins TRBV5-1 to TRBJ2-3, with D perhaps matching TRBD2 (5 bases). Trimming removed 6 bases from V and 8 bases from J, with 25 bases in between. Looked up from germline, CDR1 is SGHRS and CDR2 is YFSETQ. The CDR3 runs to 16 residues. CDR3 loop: CASKPVTGGGRVTQYF. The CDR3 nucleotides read TGCGCCAGCAAGCCGGTCACGGGCGGAGGACGGGTTACGCAGTATTTT.

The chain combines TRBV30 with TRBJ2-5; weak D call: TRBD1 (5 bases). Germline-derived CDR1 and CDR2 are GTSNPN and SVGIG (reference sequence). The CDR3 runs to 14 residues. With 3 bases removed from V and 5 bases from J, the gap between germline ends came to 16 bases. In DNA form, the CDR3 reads TGTGCCTGGAGCACCGACAGTGGATGGGAGACCCAGTACTTC. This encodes CAWSTDSGWETQYF.

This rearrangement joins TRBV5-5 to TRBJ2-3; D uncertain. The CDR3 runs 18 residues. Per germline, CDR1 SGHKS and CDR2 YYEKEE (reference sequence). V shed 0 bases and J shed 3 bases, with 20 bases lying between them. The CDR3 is CASSLDTYRFRSTDTQYF. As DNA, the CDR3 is TGTGCCAGCAGCTTGGATACTTACCGTTTCCGGTCAACAGATACGCAGTATTTT.